This T cell receptor beta chain was identified during a study of CD8+ T cells in alopecia areata. Study details: A regimen of oral tofacitinib, 5 to 10 mg twice daily, was given to treated patients.

Note on this clone: Its specificity is not known.

Once RNA had been extracted, it was reverse transcribed into cDNA to act as the sequencing template. Generated by immunoSEQ multiplex PCR, the TCRdb table keeps only in-frame clones and is missing some. Of hundreds of thousands of clones in the sample, roughly two thirds were seen once. General study findings and limits: Higher clonality was seen in lesional scalp than in normal scalp, especially in alopecia totalis/universalis. Researchers reported that TCR sharing among patients proved less clear than in mice, possibly HLA-linked.

Specimens obtained from alopecia areata patients comprised lesional scalp punch biopsies and peripheral blood. This specimen was CD4+ T cells sorted from blood, taken at week 0. The receptor's source is a human donor with alopecia areata.

CDR3: CASSSTGPVAEAFF. The CDR3 DNA reads as TGCGCCAGCAGCTCGACAGGGCCGGTTGCTGAAGCTTTCTTT. V usage is TRBV5-1 and J usage is TRBJ1-1; TRBD1 matches at 7 bases. Trimming removed 3 bases from V and 6 bases from J; junction bases left unmatched: 8. The CDR3 contains 14 residues. Germline values: CDR1 SGHRS, CDR2 YFSETQ.